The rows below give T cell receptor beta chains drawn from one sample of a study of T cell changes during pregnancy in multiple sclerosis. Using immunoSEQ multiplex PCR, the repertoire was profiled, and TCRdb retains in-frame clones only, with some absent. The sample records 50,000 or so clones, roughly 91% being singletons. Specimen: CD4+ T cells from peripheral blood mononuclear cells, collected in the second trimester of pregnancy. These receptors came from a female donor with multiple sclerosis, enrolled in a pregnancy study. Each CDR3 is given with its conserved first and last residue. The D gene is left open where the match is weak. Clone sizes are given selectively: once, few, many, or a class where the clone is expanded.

TGTGCCAGCAGCTTCCGGTCCGCTAGTTCCTACAATGAGCAGTTCTTC CASSFRSASSYNEQFF TRBV11-3 16 TRBJ2-1 NA NA
TGTGCCAGCAGCTTTAGCAGGGTTGACCTGGACGAAAAACTGTTTTTT CASSFSRVDLDEKLFF TRBV7-9 16 TRBJ1-4 NA NA
TGTGCCAGCAGTCGAAGGACAGCAAGCCGTTATAATTCACCCCTCCACTTT CASSRRTASRYNSPLHF TRBV27 17 TRBJ1-6 NA NA
TGTGCCAGCAGGGGACAGGGGCGTAAAGCTTTCTTT CASRGQGRKAFF TRBV9 12 TRBJ1-1 NA TRBD1
TGTGCCAGCTCGCCCGGGACGGAGGGCACTGAAGCTTTCTTT CASSPGTEGTEAFF TRBV18 14 TRBJ1-1 NA NA
TGCAGCGCTTGGGCTCCGGGCCAGCGGCCCGAGCAGTACTTC CSAWAPGQRPEQYF TRBV29-1 14 TRBJ2-7 NA NA
TGTGCCTCCTCTCCAGGTGCAACTAATGAAAAACTGTTTTTT CASSPGATNEKLFF TRBV10-3 14 TRBJ1-4 NA NA
TGTGCCAGCAGCTTAGGTCAGCGGGGACTAAATGAAAAACTGTTTTTT CASSLGQRGLNEKLFF TRBV7-9 16 TRBJ1-4 NA NA
TGTGCCAGTAGCCGCGGATATGGCTACACCTTC CASSRGYGYTF TRBV19 11 TRBJ1-2 NA NA
TGCGCCAGCAGCTTGGTGGGCGCATACACAGATACGCAGTATTTT CASSLVGAYTDTQYF TRBV5-1 15 TRBJ2-3 NA NA
TGCGCCAGCAGTGCCCAAGTTGGGGGGGCAGCGAACACTGAAGCTTTCTTT CASSAQVGGAANTEAFF TRBV10-2 17 TRBJ1-1 NA NA
TGCGCGAGAGGACAGGGCCAACTCTACGAGCAGTACTTC CARGQGQLYEQYF TRBV10-1 13 TRBJ2-7 NA TRBD1
TGTGCCAGCAGCCAAGATTGGTGGGCCGGGACCTATAATTCACCCCTCCACTTT CASSQDWWAGTYNSPLHF TRBV4-2 18 TRBJ1-6 NA NA
TGTGCCAGTAAGGGGGACAATGAGCAGTTCTTC CASKGDNEQFF TRBV19 11 TRBJ2-1 NA NA
TGTGCCAGCAGCTCCATTACGAAACAGGGCGTCAATCCCGAGCAGTACTTC CASSSITKQGVNPEQYF TRBV7-9 17 TRBJ2-7 NA NA
TGTGCCAGTCTACCCTGGGGACAGCTCAATCAGCCCCAGCATTTT CASLPWGQLNQPQHF TRBV19 15 TRBJ1-5 NA TRBD1
TGCGCCAGCAGCTCGTACAAGGTAGCGGGGAGTAGTAGGGAGACCCAGTACTTC CASSSYKVAGSSRETQYF TRBV5-1 18 TRBJ2-5 NA TRBD2
TGTGCCAGCGGGGGGACTAGCGGGGCAGATACGCAGTATTTT CASGGTSGADTQYF TRBV2 14 TRBJ2-3 NA TRBD2
TGCGCCAGCAGCCAACGGGGAACTACGGCTAATGAAAAACTGTTTTTT CASSQRGTTANEKLFF TRBV4-1 16 TRBJ1-4 NA NA
TGTGCCAGCAGCTTAACGGACAGTATAGGGATCGGGGAGCTGTTTTTT CASSLTDSIGIGELFF TRBV7-3 16 TRBJ2-2 NA NA
TGCGCCAGCAGCTTCGCGGCAGGGAGGAACACAGATACGCAGTATTTT CASSFAAGRNTDTQYF TRBV5-1 16 TRBJ2-3 NA NA
TGTGCCAGCAGCCAATCGTGGCAGGTTGCAACTAATGAAAAACTGTTTTTT CASSQSWQVATNEKLFF TRBV14 17 TRBJ1-4 once NA
TGTGCCAGCAGCCAAGATTTTCGCGGGGAGCTGTTTTTT CASSQDFRGELFF TRBV14 13 TRBJ2-2 NA NA
TGCGCCAGCAGGAAAGGGGACAGCAACTATGGCTACACCTTC CASRKGDSNYGYTF TRBV10-2 14 TRBJ1-2 NA TRBD1
TGTGCCAGCAGCTTTGGCGGGGAAAAACTGTTTTTT CASSFGGEKLFF TRBV7-9 12 TRBJ1-4 NA NA
TGTGCCAGCAGCCGAGACACGGAAGCTTTCTTT CASSRDTEAFF TRBV7-9 11 TRBJ1-1 NA NA
TGTGCCAGCAGCTTCATCCGGGACACCTCCGGTGGGGCGGGAAACACCATATATTTT CASSFIRDTSGGAGNTIYF TRBV5-4 19 TRBJ1-3 NA NA
TGTGCCACCTTCCACACAGGGGGTTCCTACGAGCAGTACTTC CATFHTGGSYEQYF TRBV7-3 14 TRBJ2-7 once TRBD1
TGCGCCAGCAGCCCCGGGGGGAGCGGGAGAGTCTACGAGCAGTACTTC CASSPGGSGRVYEQYF TRBV5-1 16 TRBJ2-7 NA TRBD2
TGTGCCAGTAGGTGGGCAGGGAAAGCTGAAAAACTGTTTTTT CASRWAGKAEKLFF TRBV19 14 TRBJ1-4 NA NA
TGTGCCAGCAGCGTACTCGGGACACTCCAAGAGACCCAGTACTTC CASSVLGTLQETQYF TRBV9 15 TRBJ2-5 NA NA
TGTGCCACCCAACCAACAACTAACTATGGCTACACCTTC CATQPTTNYGYTF TRBV6-1 13 TRBJ1-2 NA NA
TGTGCCTGGCGTCCAGGGTACACTGAAGCTTTCTTT CAWRPGYTEAFF TRBV30 12 TRBJ1-1 few NA
TGCGCCAGCAGCTTGGCCGGGACAGGGAGTCGGACCCCTGTATACGAGCAGTACTTC CASSLAGTGSRTPVYEQYF TRBV5-1 19 TRBJ2-7 NA TRBD1
TGTGCCAGCAGCCGACAGGACACCTATCAGCCCCAGCATTTT CASSRQDTYQPQHF TRBV7-9 14 TRBJ1-5 NA NA
TGTGCCAGCGGGGAGGGGAGGAACACTGAAGCTTTCTTT CASGEGRNTEAFF TRBV7-3 13 TRBJ1-1 NA NA
TGTGCCAGCAGAATAGCGGGGGGGGGCACAGATACGCAGTATTTT CASRIAGGGTDTQYF TRBV6-5 15 TRBJ2-3 NA TRBD2
TGTGCCAGCAGTCTCTCCCTCGACAGGGGCGGCGCTTTCTTT CASSLSLDRGGAFF TRBV28 14 TRBJ1-1 NA TRBD1